The next 18 T cell receptor beta chains were all read from a single sample in a study of cytomegalovirus exposure and HLA in healthy donors listed by TCRdb under 2017. Receptor libraries were prepared by the immunoSEQ multiplex PCR assay. The multiplex PCR relied on a mix of 60 forward primers for TCR Vbeta segments and 13 reverse primers for TCR Jbeta segments. TCRdb provides this immuneACCESS table in a form limited to in-frame rearrangements. Some clones are lacking; in checked studies, under half of them reflect an unresolved V gene, and why the rest are absent is not known. The sample table shows roughly 180,000 clones, and roughly three quarters are seen once. The top ten clones comprise roughly an eighth of the sample. The sample consisted of PBMCs. These receptor sequences come from a woman in her forties or fifties in good health and CMV-seropositive.

The chain joins TRBV5-4 to TRBJ2-3, with D unclear. The CDR3 runs to 12 residues. The V gene lost 4 bases and the J gene lost 0 bases, with 3 bases spanning the gap. CDR1 is SGHNT and CDR2 is YYREEE in the germline V gene (reference sequence). The CDR3 sequence is CASSLSTDTQYF. The CDR3 DNA sequence: TGTGCCAGCAGCCTTAGCACAGATACGCAGTATTTT.

The chain recombines TRBV2 with TRBJ2-3; 14 bases align to TRBD2. This CDR3 has 18 amino acids. The germline V gene has CDR1 SNHLY and CDR2 FYNNEI. The junction had 15 bases not matched to a gene; V was cut back by 11 bases and J by 2 bases. This chain's CDR3 is CAGPAGTSGGRVTDTQYF. The CDR3 DNA is TGTGCCGGCCCAGCCGGGACTAGCGGGGGAAGAGTCACAGATACGCAGTATTTT.

This clone occurred once. The chain combines TRBV18 with TRBJ2-5; D perhaps matches TRBD2 (5 bases). Germline CDR1 is KGHSH and CDR2 is LQKENI. The CDR3 spans 12 residues. The ends were cut back, 3 bases at V and 5 bases at J, with 7 bases in the middle. The CDR3 loop is CASSPRAETQYF. CDR3 nucleotide sequence: TGTGCCAGCTCACCGAGGGCCGAGACCCAGTACTTC.

V is TRBV4-1 and J is TRBJ2-2; 7 bases match TRBD1. Trimming cost V 1 base and J 5 bases; bases outside gene matches: 10. The germline CDR1 and CDR2 sequences are MGHRA and YSYEKL. The CDR3 covers 17 residues. This CDR3 is CASSQGPRQGETGELFF. CDR3 nucleotide sequence: TGCGCCAGCAGCCAAGGCCCGCGACAGGGAGAAACCGGGGAGCTGTTTTTT.

This clone showed up just once. The chain joins TRBV6-6 to TRBJ1-3; TRBD1 might be the D (5 bases). Trimming shortened V by 6 bases and J by 0 bases, and 6 bases separated the two germline ends. Germline values: CDR1 MNHNY, CDR2 SVGAGI (reference sequence). This CDR3 contains 13 residues. The CDR3 region is CASRQGSGNTIYF. For the CDR3, the DNA is TGTGCCAGCAGGCAGGGCTCTGGAAACACCATATATTTT.

The rearrangement joins TRBV6-4 to TRBJ1-2, with 8 bases matching TRBD1. The CDR3 sequence is 14 residues long. The germline V gene has CDR1 MRHNA and CDR2 SNTAGT. V lost 2 bases, J lost 7 bases, and 6 bases stayed unmatched. The CDR3 reads CASSDPTGAGGYTF. DNA for the CDR3: TGTGCCAGCAGTGACCCGACAGGGGCGGGTGGCTACACCTTC.

This clone has a single count. The chain joins TRBV7-2 to TRBJ1-1; 8 bases are a match to TRBD1. The CDR3 length is 13 residues. Trimming cost V 5 bases and J 12 bases; bases outside gene matches: 11. The germline CDR1 and CDR2 sequences are SGHTA and FQGNSA. CDR3 DNA sequence: TGTGCCAGCAGCCGGAACAGGGGGGTTGGATCTTTCTTT. Amino acid sequence: CASSRNRGVGSFF. The full variable domain, completed using reference TRBV7-2 and TRBJ1-1, is GAGVSQSPSNKVTEKGKDVELRCDPISGHTALYWYRQSLGQGLEFLIYFQGNSAPDKSGLPSDRFSAERTGGSVSTLTIQRTQQEDSAVYLCASSRNRGVGSFFGQGTRLTVV.

This clone was picked up one time. This sequence joins TRBV5-4 and TRBJ1-1, with TRBD1 identical over 9 bases. Trimming took 2 bases from V and 4 from J; bases not matched to a gene: 3. This CDR3 is built from 14 residues. The germline CDR1 and CDR2 sequences are SGHNT and YYREEE (reference sequence). CDR3 loop: CASSFGTGRTEAFF. Here the CDR3 DNA reads TGTGCCAGCAGCTTCGGGACAGGGCGCACTGAAGCTTTCTTT.

This clone was seen more than once but under ten times. V is TRBV5-1 and J is TRBJ2-7; 10 bases are shared with TRBD1. This CDR3 has 14 amino acids. The germline gives CDR1 SGHRS, CDR2 YFSETQ. V dropped 3 bases and J dropped 6; count of bases not matched to a gene: 6. CDR3 sequence reads: CASSSPGTGAEQYF. In nucleotides, the CDR3 is TGCGCCAGCAGCTCCCCCGGGACAGGGGCCGAGCAGTACTTC.

V usage is TRBV11-1 and J usage is TRBJ1-2; weak D call: TRBD1 (6 bases). CDR3 length: 14 residues. V was pared by 0 bases and J by 1 base, with 6 bases between. Germline V gives CDR1 SGHAT, CDR2 FQDESV (reference sequence). The CDR3 region is CASSLAQGNYGYTF. The CDR3 DNA follows: TGTGCCAGCAGCTTAGCACAGGGTAACTATGGCTACACCTTC.

This clone was recorded only once. CDR3 in DNA: TGTGCCAGCAGCTTTTTCGGACAGGGATGGAACACTGAAGCTTTCTTT. It encodes CASSFFGQGWNTEAFF. The genes are TRBV7-9 and TRBJ1-1; 8 bases fit TRBD1. This CDR3 is built from 16 residues. Germline CDR1 reads SEHNR; CDR2 reads FQNEAQ (reference sequence). V lost 3 bases, J lost 1 base, and 7 bases stayed unmatched.

V gene TRBV2 combines with J gene TRBJ2-5; 9 nucleotides agree with TRBD1. This CDR3 is 14 amino acids long. Germline trimming cut 5 bases from V and 5 bases from J; bases unmatched to any gene: 6. CDR1 is SNHLY, CDR2 FYNNEI, per germline. Here the CDR3 reads CASSSTGGRETQYF. CDR3 DNA sequence: TGTGCCAGCAGTTCCACAGGGGGCCGGGAGACCCAGTACTTC.

The genes are TRBV30 and TRBJ2-7, with 9 positions matching TRBD1. The CDR3 contains 17 residues. Germline CDR1 is GTSNPN and CDR2 is SVGIG (reference sequence). V gave up 0 bases and J gave up 4 bases; unmatched junction bases: 13. This CDR3 is CAWSVGPLRDRAYEQYF. CDR3 bases: TGTGCCTGGAGTGTAGGCCCCCTCCGGGACAGGGCTTACGAGCAGTACTTC.

This rearrangement joins TRBV14 to TRBJ1-1; no firm D call. Trimming cost V 4 bases and J 1 base, with 13 bases left between them. The V gene's germline CDR1 is SGHDN and CDR2 FVKESK. The CDR3 sequence is 15 residues long. The CDR3 loop reads CASSPGSFWNTEAFF. The CDR3 DNA reads as TGTGCCAGCAGCCCTGGGAGTTTTTGGAACACTGAAGCTTTCTTT.

The chain carries TRBV27 and TRBJ2-3; TRBD2 matches at 7 bases. After removal of 0 bases from V and 0 bases from J, the junction contained 3 bases not matched to a gene. The CDR3 is 16 amino acids. Germline CDR1 is MNHEY and CDR2 is SMNVEV (reference sequence). Here the CDR3 reads CASSLSGGTSTDTQYF. For the CDR3, the DNA is TGTGCCAGCAGTTTATCGGGGGGGACCAGCACAGATACGCAGTATTTT.

J is TRBJ2-5 and V is TRBV4-2; D gene uncertain. This CDR3 has 15 amino acids. Germline CDR1 is LGHNA and CDR2 is YNFKEQ. Trimming stripped 2 bases from V and 2 bases from J, with 12 bases between. The CDR3 DNA reads TGTGCCAGCAGCCAAAACAGTGCAAGACAAGAGACCCAGTACTTC. Translated, it gives CASSQNSARQETQYF.

V and J are TRBV29-1 and TRBJ1-2; D is undetermined. This CDR3 is 10 amino acids long. CDR1 is SQVTM and CDR2 is ANQGSEA in the germline V gene. The V end was cut by 4 bases, the J end by 7 bases, with 7 bases between. CDR3 in amino acids: CSVGNRGYTF. CDR3 DNA sequence: TGCAGCGTTGGTAATCGTGGCTACACCTTC.

This chain uses TRBV2 with TRBJ2-5; 13 bases agree with TRBD2. In germline, CDR1 is SNHLY, CDR2 FYNNEI. The ends lost 5 bases at V and 2 bases at J; junction bases unmatched: 8. The CDR3 runs to 17 residues. The CDR3 DNA sequence: TGTGCCAGCAGTTCGGGACTAGCGGGGTGGGCTCAAGAGACCCAGTACTTC. Protein: CASSSGLAGWAQETQYF.